The rows below give T cell receptor beta chains drawn from one sample of a study of T cell repertoires in cytomegalovirus infection. The antigens for these receptors are not known. From the reads, TCRdb called clonotypes with MiXCR, one entry per CDR3 protein. The sample consists of just under 500,000 distinct CDR3 sequences, roughly a third of them appearing once. The sequences come from cultured PBMCs, collected from culture after CMV antigen stimulation. The origin of the receptors is a human donor in good health (CMV status not recorded). Some clones in this sample may be carry-over from other donors' samples. Each CDR3 is given with its conserved first and last residue. Each record gives: clone size, V gene, J gene, D gene, CDR3 protein, CDR3 DNA. The D gene is left open where the match is weak. Only part of the rows carry a size: once, few, many, or a class if the clone is expanded.

size: .
V: TRBV7-2
J: TRBJ2-2
D: .
CDR3: CASSSPTENTGELFF
DNA: TGTGCCAGCAGCTCTCCGACTGAGAACACCGGGGAGCTGTTTTTT

size: .
V: TRBV19
J: TRBJ2-3
D: TRBD2
CDR3: CASRPYGGAVSDTQYF
DNA: TGTGCCAGTAGGCCCTACGGGGGGGCGGTCTCAGATACGCAGTATTTT

size: .
V: TRBV5-6
J: TRBJ2-6
D: .
CDR3: CASSLGLSGANVLTF
DNA: TGTGCCAGCAGCTTAGGCCTGTCTGGGGCCAACGTCCTGACTTTC

size: .
V: TRBV6-6
J: TRBJ2-7
D: TRBD2
CDR3: CASNAGDYAGYEQYF
DNA: TGTGCCAGCAATGCGGGGGATTATGCTGGGTACGAGCAGTACTTC

size: .
V: TRBV20-1
J: TRBJ2-3
D: TRBD1
CDR3: CSASPGTGTHTDTQYF
DNA: TGCAGTGCTAGTCCCGGGACAGGGACCCACACAGATACGCAGTATTTT

size: .
V: TRBV10-3
J: TRBJ2-5
D: .
CDR3: CAISELRSCGFQETQYF
DNA: TGTGCCATCAGTGAGTTGAGAAGTTGCGGGTTCCAAGAGACCCAGTACTTC

size: .
V: TRBV4-3
J: TRBJ2-1
D: .
CDR3: CASSQGWGSSSYNEQFF
DNA: TGCGCCAGCAGCCAAGGGTGGGGGTCCAGCTCCTACAATGAGCAGTTCTTC

size: few
V: TRBV12-5
J: TRBJ2-2
D: TRBD2
CDR3: CASGLVGLAGETFTGELFF
DNA: TGTGCTAGTGGTTTGGTAGGACTAGCGGGAGAAACTTTCACCGGGGAGCTGTTTTTT

size: many
V: TRBV7-2
J: TRBJ2-7
D: .
CDR3: CASSLDRGSNYEQYF
DNA: TGTGCCAGCAGCTTAGATCGGGGGTCAAACTACGAGCAGTACTTC

size: .
V: TRBV18
J: TRBJ1-2
D: .
CDR3: CASSPGGPNPYTF
DNA: TGTGCCAGCTCACCGGGCGGACCGAATCCCTACACCTTC

size: .
V: TRBV7-8
J: TRBJ1-2
D: .
CDR3: CASSLAYSGGYTF
DNA: TGTGCCAGCAGCTTAGCTTACAGCGGTGGCTACACCTTC

size: .
V: TRBV18
J: TRBJ1-1
D: .
CDR3: CASSQTSTEAFF
DNA: TGTGCCAGCTCCCAAACCTCCACTGAAGCTTTCTTT

size: .
V: TRBV27
J: TRBJ1-5
D: .
CDR3: CASSFRPTDSPNQPQHF
DNA: TGTGCCAGCAGTTTCAGACCCACTGACAGCCCCAATCAGCCCCAGCATTTT

size: .
V: TRBV12-3/TRBV12-4
J: TRBJ2-7
D: TRBD2
CDR3: CASSRRLARGGPGEQYF
DNA: TGTGCCAGCAGTCGAAGACTAGCGCGAGGGGGGCCGGGAGAGCAGTACTTC

size: few
V: TRBV19
J: TRBJ1-1
D: .
CDR3: CASSRGPGIGNAEAFF
DNA: TGTGCCAGTAGTAGAGGGCCGGGCATCGGGAACGCTGAAGCTTTCTTT

size: .
V: TRBV7-2
J: TRBJ2-5
D: .
CDR3: CASSSQQERQETQYF
DNA: TGTGCCAGCAGCTCCCAACAGGAGCGACAAGAGACCCAGTACTTC

size: few
V: TRBV7-2
J: TRBJ2-5
D: TRBD2
CDR3: CASSTTSGRAWNSETQYF
DNA: TGTGCCAGCAGCACAACGAGCGGGAGGGCCTGGAATAGCGAGACCCAGTACTTC

size: few
V: TRBV24-1
J: TRBJ2-7
D: TRBD2
CDR3: CATSDPGTSGRPYEQYF
DNA: TGTGCCACCAGTGATCCCGGGACTAGCGGGAGACCATACGAGCAGTACTTC

size: .
V: TRBV7-2
J: TRBJ1-2
D: .
CDR3: CASRRGGNGYTF
DNA: TGTGCCAGTCGACGAGGGGGAAATGGCTACACCTTC

size: .
V: TRBV28
J: TRBJ2-7
D: TRBD1
CDR3: CASSSGQGRAYEQYF
DNA: TGTGCCAGCAGTTCGGGACAGGGGAGAGCCTACGAGCAGTACTTC

size: few
V: TRBV12-3/TRBV12-4
J: TRBJ1-5
D: .
CDR3: CASSFVSGNQPQHF
DNA: TGTGCCAGCAGTTTTGTGAGCGGCAATCAGCCCCAGCATTTT

size: .
V: TRBV6-2/TRBV6-3
J: TRBJ1-1
D: .
CDR3: CASSTIDWEAFF
DNA: TGTGCCAGCAGCACTATAGACTGGGAAGCTTTCTTT

size: .
V: TRBV4-1
J: TRBJ2-7
D: .
CDR3: CASSPAAVLAAEQYF
DNA: TGCGCCAGCAGCCCCGCCGCCGTACTAGCTGCCGAGCAGTACTTC

size: .
V: TRBV24-1
J: TRBJ1-5
D: TRBD1
CDR3: CATSRQGNQPQHF
DNA: TGTGCCACCAGTCGACAGGGGAATCAGCCCCAGCATTTT

size: few
V: TRBV7-9
J: TRBJ1-1
D: .
CDR3: CASSLIGTGSEAFF
DNA: TGTGCCAGCAGCTTAATCGGGACCGGGAGTGAAGCTTTCTTT

size: once
V: TRBV20-1
J: TRBJ1-6
D: .
CDR3: CSARGDVINSPLHF
DNA: TGCAGTGCTAGGGGCGACGTGATTAATTCACCCCTCCACTTT

size: many
V: TRBV7-2
J: TRBJ2-1
D: .
CDR3: CASSFRARNNEQFF
DNA: TGTGCCAGCAGCTTCAGGGCCCGGAACAATGAGCAGTTCTTC

size: many
V: TRBV7-2
J: TRBJ1-4
D: .
CDR3: CASSPDRPNRGEKLFF
DNA: TGTGCCAGCAGCCCCGACAGGCCCAATCGAGGTGAAAAACTGTTTTTT

size: .
V: TRBV28
J: TRBJ1-2
D: TRBD1
CDR3: CASSLRAGGDTNYGYTF
DNA: TGTGCCAGCAGTTTACGCGCAGGGGGCGATACTAACTATGGCTACACCTTC

size: few
V: TRBV6-6
J: TRBJ2-3
D: .
CDR3: CASSLVGSMDTQYF
DNA: TGTGCCAGCAGTCTAGTGGGGAGCATGGATACGCAGTATTTT

size: .
V: TRBV29-1
J: TRBJ2-5
D: .
CDR3: CSVSHDGNSKTQYF
DNA: TGCAGCGTCTCTCATGATGGTAACTCGAAGACCCAGTACTTC

size: .
V: TRBV9
J: TRBJ1-2
D: TRBD1
CDR3: CASSGTGGAYGYTF
DNA: TGTGCCAGCAGCGGCACAGGGGGCGCCTATGGCTACACCTTC

size: few
V: TRBV28
J: TRBJ2-7
D: TRBD1
CDR3: CASSLDRVAYEQYF
DNA: TGTGCCAGCAGTTTAGACAGGGTGGCCTACGAGCAGTACTTC